The 22 T cell receptor beta chains reported below all come from one sample, sequenced in a study of CD8+CD57+ T cells in acquired aplastic anemia. Using genomic DNA as the template, TCR beta VDJ and CDR3 profiling was carried out. TCRdb reanalysed the reads using MiXCR and keeps one entry per CDR3 protein. This table has about 130,000 distinct CDR3 sequences, around 48% appearing once. The material sequenced was sorted CD4+, CD8+, or CD8+CD57+ T cells (not recorded which) from PBMCs. The receptors were gathered from a human donor in good health, serving as a control.

This clonotype was seen at least ten times. The chain has TRBV7-2 and TRBJ2-7; D is undetermined. Trimming removed 4 bases from V and 2 bases from J, with 12 bases in between. There are 14 residues in the CDR3. Germline CDR1 and CDR2: SGHTA and FQGNSA. As DNA, the CDR3 is TGTGCCAGCAGCTCCTTCGGGTTCCCCTACGAGCAGTACTTC. Protein product: CASSSFGFPYEQYF.

The CDR3 loop is CASSKTLGTEAFF. The CDR3 coding sequence is TGTGCCAGCAGCAAAACTCTGGGAACTGAAGCTTTCTTT. J is TRBJ1-1 and V is TRBV7-2; D ambiguous. This CDR3 region has 13 residues. Germline V gene sequence: CDR1 SGHTA, CDR2 FQGNSA. Trimming left V 5 bases short and J 5 bases short, with 12 bases between. The full variable domain, in which reference TRBV7-2 and TRBJ1-1 provide the parts outside the CDR3, is GAGVSQSPSNKVTEKGKDVELRCDPISGHTALYWYRQSLGQGLEFLIYFQGNSAPDKSGLPSDRFSAERTGGSVSTLTIQRTQQEDSAVYLCASSKTLGTEAFFGQGTRLTVV.

V is TRBV19 and J is TRBJ2-7; 12 bases are shared with TRBD1. The ends lost 5 bases at V and 5 bases at J; junction bases unmatched: 7. CDR3 length equals 15 residues. Germline loops: CDR1 LNHDA, CDR2 SQIVND (reference sequence). CDR3 protein: CASSSRDRGRNEQYF. The CDR3 region has the DNA TGTGCCAGTAGTTCCCGGGACAGGGGGCGGAACGAGCAGTACTTC.

The rearrangement joins TRBV5-1 to TRBJ1-5, with a weak D call TRBD1 (5 bases). CDR1 is SGHRS and CDR2 is YFSETQ in the germline V gene. The ends were cut back, 0 bases at V and 6 bases at J, with 10 bases in the middle. CDR3 size: 14 residues. CDR3 nucleotide sequence: TGCGCCAGCAGCTTGGTGCGGGGCCCTCAGCCCCAGCATTTT. It specifies CASSLVRGPQPQHF.

This clonotype was seen a handful of times. V is TRBV15 and J is TRBJ2-7; unclear D gene. This CDR3 is built from 15 residues. Trimming removed 5 bases from V and 2 bases from J, with 16 bases in between. Per germline, CDR1 LNHNV and CDR2 YYDKDF (reference sequence). CDR3 nucleotide sequence: TGTGCCACCAGCGAATCACCCTGGGCCACCTACGAGCAGTACTTC. Translation gives CATSESPWATYEQYF.

This clonotype appeared once. CDR3 nucleotides: TGTGCCAGCAGCTTAGGCTTGGCGGAGACCCAGTACTTC. Residues: CASSLGLAETQYF. The chain couples TRBV7-9 to TRBJ2-5; D uncertain. CDR1 and CDR2 from the germline V gene are SEHNR and FQNEAQ (reference sequence). This CDR3 is 13 amino acids long. V was clipped by 1 base and J by 5 bases, with 8 bases between them. Filled out from reference TRBV7-9 and TRBJ2-5, the complete variable domain reads DTGVSQNPRHKITKRGQNVTFRCDPISEHNRLYWYRQTLGQGPEFLTYFQNEAQLEKSRLLSDRFSAERPKGSFSTLEIQRTEQGDSAMYLCASSLGLAETQYFGPGTRLLVL.

The chain is built from TRBV24-1 and TRBJ2-2, with a possible D match to TRBD1 (8 bases). The CDR3 spans 16 residues. CDR1 is KGHDR, CDR2 SFDVKD, per germline. Between the trimmed V and J ends, which lost 6 bases and 1 base, there was a span of 14 bases. CDR3 in amino acids: CATSWEGQENTGELFF. CDR3 DNA: TGTGCCACCAGTTGGGAGGGACAGGAGAACACCGGGGAGCTGTTTTTT.

This chain links TRBV6-4 with TRBJ1-1, with D perhaps TRBD1 (5 bases). The CDR3 runs 16 residues. Trimming removed 2 bases at V and 1 base at J, with 14 bases between. The germline V gene has CDR1 MRHNA and CDR2 SNTAGT. CDR3 sequence reads: CASSDKGRGGNTEAFF. The CDR3 nucleotides read TGTGCCAGCAGTGACAAGGGGAGGGGCGGGAACACTGAAGCTTTCTTT.

The V call is TRBV15, the J call TRBJ2-7; 8 bases agree with TRBD1. The CDR3 has 16 amino acids. Germline V gives CDR1 LNHNV, CDR2 YYDKDF (reference sequence). V lost 3 bases and J lost 3; bases outside the gene matches: 10. The CDR3 region has the DNA TGTGCCACCAGCAGCCCGATGCAGGACAGGGTCTACGAGCAGTACTTC. Encoded protein: CATSSPMQDRVYEQYF.

In this sample, this clonotype turned up once. V usage is TRBV10-1 and J usage is TRBJ1-6; no definite D call. The CDR3 contains 12 residues. Per germline, CDR1 WNHNN and CDR2 SYGVQD (reference sequence). V was shortened by 8 bases and J by 9 bases, with 11 bases between the two germline ends. This CDR3 reads CASGSYASPLHF. DNA of the CDR3: TGCGCCAGCGGGTCTTATGCTTCACCCCTCCACTTT.

The gene calls are TRBV7-3 and TRBJ2-1; TRBD1 is a possible D gene (7 bases). The CDR3 contains 15 residues. Trimming pared 0 bases from V and 9 bases from J, leaving 15 bases between. Germline lookup yields CDR1 SGHTA and CDR2 FQGTGA. DNA for the CDR3: TGTGCCAGCAGCTTAACGCAGCGGAGGGACAGTGAGCAGTTCTTC. This sequence encodes CASSLTQRRDSEQFF.

V and J are TRBV24-1 and TRBJ2-1; no clear D. CDR1 is KGHDR and CDR2 is SFDVKD in the germline V gene. V shed 5 bases and J shed 4 bases, with 2 bases lying between them. This CDR3 has 11 amino acids. As DNA, the CDR3 is TGTGCCACCAGTGTTTACAATGAGCAGTTCTTC. Translating it yields CATSVYNEQFF.

The count of this clonotype is one. This chain joins TRBV9 and TRBJ1-2; perhaps TRBD1 as D (5 bases). V was shortened by 3 bases and J by 2 bases, with 14 bases between the two germline ends. From germline, CDR1 is SGDLS and CDR2 YYNGEE. This CDR3 has 15 residues. This CDR3 is CASSGGEGENYGYTF. In DNA, the CDR3 is TGTGCCAGCAGCGGCGGGGAAGGGGAGAACTATGGCTACACCTTC.

The chain combines TRBV7-2 with TRBJ1-2; D remains unclear. CDR3 length equals 12 residues. Germline V gives CDR1 SGHTA, CDR2 FQGNSA. V dropped 0 bases and J dropped 4 bases, with 3 bases sitting between them. The CDR3 DNA follows: TGTGCCAGCAGCTTAGCGACCTATGGCTACACCTTC. Translated: CASSLATYGYTF.

V usage is TRBV2 and J usage is TRBJ1-3; 8 bases are shared with TRBD1. V lost 1 base to trimming and J lost 5 bases; unmatched junction nucleotides: 4. CDR1 is SNHLY, CDR2 FYNNEI, per germline. This CDR3 has 15 residues. The CDR3 loop is CASSEGDRPRNTIYF. CDR3 in DNA: TGTGCCAGCAGTGAAGGGGACAGGCCTCGAAACACCATATATTTT.

The chain combines TRBV6-1 with TRBJ2-2, with D tentatively TRBD1 (5 bases). CDR3 length equals 14 residues. V lost 8 bases and J 4 bases, leaving 14 bases between the germline ends. CDR1 MNHNS and CDR2 SASEGT come from the germline V gene. The CDR3 DNA follows: TGTGCCAGCTCGGCCAGGGCTTCCACCGGGGAGCTGTTTTTT. It is translated as CASSARASTGELFF.

This clonotype appeared many times. The chain has TRBV6-1 and TRBJ2-3, with D possibly TRBD1 on 5 matching bases. CDR1 is MNHNS and CDR2 is SASEGT in the germline V gene. The V end lost 1 base, the J end lost 2 bases, and 7 bases lay between the germline ends. The length of the CDR3 is 14 residues. This CDR3 reads CASSEGQNTDTQYF. DNA of the CDR3: TGTGCCAGCAGTGAAGGACAGAACACAGATACGCAGTATTTT.

A note on this clonotype: A much larger clone is a single base away; this may be a read error. V and J are TRBV6-1 and TRBJ1-1; D possibly corresponds to TRBD1 (5 bases). CDR3 length: 12 amino acids. Germline V gene data show CDR1 as MNHNS and CDR2 as SASEGT. Trimming removed 4 bases from V and 3 bases from J, with 6 bases in between. The CDR3 region has the DNA TGTGCCAGCAGTGGGGGGGACACTGAAGCTTTCTTT. Translation: CASSGGDTEAFF.

A few counts support this clonotype. The rearrangement joins TRBV24-1 to TRBJ2-5; D not resolved. The CDR3 is made up of 10 amino acids. The ends were cut back, 12 bases at V and 5 bases at J, with 9 bases in the middle. The germline CDR1 and CDR2 sequences are KGHDR and SFDVKD. CDR3 sequence reads: CAGRWETQYF. DNA for the CDR3: TGTGCCGGCAGGTGGGAGACCCAGTACTTC.

The gene calls are TRBV19 and TRBJ1-3; D is undetermined. The CDR3 has 17 amino acids. CDR1 LNHDA and CDR2 SQIVND come from the germline V gene (reference sequence). Trimming took off 1 base at V and 0 bases at J, with 13 bases between the two ends. CDR3 sequence reads: CASSIVGARRSGNTIYF. The CDR3 coding sequence is TGTGCCAGTAGTATAGTTGGTGCTCGGCGCTCTGGAAACACCATATATTTT.

The J gene is TRBJ1-2, the V gene TRBV6-1, with 10 positions matching TRBD1. Losses at the gene ends were 6 bases for V and 6 bases for J; bases not matched to a gene: 1. This CDR3 comprises 12 residues. Germline V gives CDR1 MNHNS, CDR2 SASEGT. The CDR3 DNA reads as TGTGCCAGCAGGACAGGGGGCAATGGCTACACCTTC. It codes for CASRTGGNGYTF.

This clonotype occurred once. This chain connects TRBV2 to TRBJ1-2, with TRBD1 identical over 7 bases. The CDR3 runs to 14 residues. Germline values: CDR1 SNHLY, CDR2 FYNNEI. With V trimmed by 5 bases and J by 7 bases, 10 bases remained unmatched. DNA of the CDR3: TGTGCCAGCAGTTTCAGGGGGTCTTCCTTTGGCTACACCTTC. Its protein product is CASSFRGSSFGYTF.